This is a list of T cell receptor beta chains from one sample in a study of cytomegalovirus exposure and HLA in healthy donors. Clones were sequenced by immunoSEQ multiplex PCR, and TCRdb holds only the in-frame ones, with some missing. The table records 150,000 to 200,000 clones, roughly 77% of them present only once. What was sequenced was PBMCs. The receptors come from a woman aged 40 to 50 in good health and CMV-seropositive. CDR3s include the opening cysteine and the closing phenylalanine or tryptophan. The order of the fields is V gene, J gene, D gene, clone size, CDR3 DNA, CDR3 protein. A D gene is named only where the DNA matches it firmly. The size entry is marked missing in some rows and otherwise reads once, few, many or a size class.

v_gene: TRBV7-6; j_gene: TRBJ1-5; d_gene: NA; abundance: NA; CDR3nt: TGTGCCAGCAGCCGGGAGGGCAATCAGCCCCAGCATTTT; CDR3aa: CASSREGNQPQHF
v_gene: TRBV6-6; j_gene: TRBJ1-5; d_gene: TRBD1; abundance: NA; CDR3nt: TGTGCCAGCAAGGGGACAGGGGATCAGCCCCAGCATTTT; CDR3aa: CASKGTGDQPQHF
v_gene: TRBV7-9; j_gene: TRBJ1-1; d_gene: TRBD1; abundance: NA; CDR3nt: TGTGCCAGCAGCTTCCGACAGGGGCGCGGAATCACTGAAGCTTTCTTT; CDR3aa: CASSFRQGRGITEAFF
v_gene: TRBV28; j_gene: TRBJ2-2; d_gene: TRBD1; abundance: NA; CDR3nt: TGTGCCAGCAGCCCCCGGGACAGGCATGCCGGGGAGCTGTTTTTT; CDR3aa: CASSPRDRHAGELFF
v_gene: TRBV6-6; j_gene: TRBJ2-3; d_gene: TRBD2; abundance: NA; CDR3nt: TGTGCCAGCAGTCGGACTAGCGCAAGCACAGATACGCAGTATTTT; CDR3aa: CASSRTSASTDTQYF
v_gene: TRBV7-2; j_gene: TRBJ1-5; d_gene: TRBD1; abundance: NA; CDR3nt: TGTGCCAGCAGCTTAGGGGACAGGGAGGGTAAAGGCAATCAGCCCCAGCATTTT; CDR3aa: CASSLGDREGKGNQPQHF
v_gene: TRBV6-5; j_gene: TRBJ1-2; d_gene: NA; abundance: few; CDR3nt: TGTGCCAGCAGTTTGGCCAGGGGCGATTATGGCTACACCTTC; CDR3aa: CASSLARGDYGYTF
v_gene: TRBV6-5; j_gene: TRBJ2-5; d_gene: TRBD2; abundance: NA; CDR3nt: TGTGCCAGCAGTAAAGGACTAGCGAACCAAGAGACCCAGTACTTC; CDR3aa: CASSKGLANQETQYF
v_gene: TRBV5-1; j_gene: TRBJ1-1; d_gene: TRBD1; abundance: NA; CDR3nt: TGCGCCAGCAGCTTGACAGGGGAAATGAACACTGAAGCTTTCTTT; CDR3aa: CASSLTGEMNTEAFF
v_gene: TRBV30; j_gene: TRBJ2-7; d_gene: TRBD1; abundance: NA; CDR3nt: TGTGCCTGGAGCGTAGGGACCGGACAGGGCAAGTACTTC; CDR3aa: CAWSVGTGQGKYF
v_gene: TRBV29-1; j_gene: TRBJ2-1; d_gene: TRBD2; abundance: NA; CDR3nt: TGCAGCGTTGCCCTAGCGGTTTACAATGAGCAGTTCTTC; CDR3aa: CSVALAVYNEQFF
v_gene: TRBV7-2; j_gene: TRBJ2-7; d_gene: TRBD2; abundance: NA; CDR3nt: TGTGCCAGCAGCTTAGGACCTAGCGGAGGTTACTACGAGCAGTACTTC; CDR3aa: CASSLGPSGGYYEQYF
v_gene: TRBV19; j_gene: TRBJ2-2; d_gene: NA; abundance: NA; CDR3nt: TGTGCCACCGCGGACAGATTCAACACCGGGGAGCTGTTTTTT; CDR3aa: CATADRFNTGELFF
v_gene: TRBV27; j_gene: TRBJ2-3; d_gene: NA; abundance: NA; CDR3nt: TGTGCCAGCAGTTTAGGAGGGAGAAGCACAGATACGCAGTATTTT; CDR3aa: CASSLGGRSTDTQYF
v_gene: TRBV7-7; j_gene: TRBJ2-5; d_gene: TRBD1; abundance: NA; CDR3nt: TGTGCCAGCAGCTCCTTGGGACAGGGAACAGAGACCCAGTACTTC; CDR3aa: CASSSLGQGTETQYF
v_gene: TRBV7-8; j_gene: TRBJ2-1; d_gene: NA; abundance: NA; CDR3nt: TGTGCCAGCAGCTTAGGGGGGGAAGTTGAGCAGTTCTTC; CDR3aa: CASSLGGEVEQFF
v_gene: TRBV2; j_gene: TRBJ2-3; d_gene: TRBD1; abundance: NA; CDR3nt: TGTGCCAGCGCCAGGGGGCTGCCGACAGATACGCAGTATTTT; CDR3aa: CASARGLPTDTQYF
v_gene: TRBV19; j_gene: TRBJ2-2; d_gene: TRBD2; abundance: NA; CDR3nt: TGTGCCAGTAACGCGGGAGGGACCGGGGAGCTGTTTTTT; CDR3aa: CASNAGGTGELFF
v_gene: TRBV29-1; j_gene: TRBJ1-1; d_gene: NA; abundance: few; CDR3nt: TGCAGCGTTGCGGACACAGGGATGAACACTGAAGCTTTCTTT; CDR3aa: CSVADTGMNTEAFF
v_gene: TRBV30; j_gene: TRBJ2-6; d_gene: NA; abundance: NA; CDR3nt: TGTGCCTGGACTGACACCCGGATTTTATCTGGGGCCAACGTCCTGACTTTC; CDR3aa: CAWTDTRILSGANVLTF
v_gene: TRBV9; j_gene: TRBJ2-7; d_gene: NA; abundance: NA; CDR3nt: TGTGCCAGCAGCGTAGAAGGCTCAAACTACGAGCAGTGCTTC; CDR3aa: CASSVEGSNYEQCF
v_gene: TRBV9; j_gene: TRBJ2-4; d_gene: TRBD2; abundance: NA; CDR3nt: TGTGCCAGCAGCGTAGAGGTAGCGGGAGGATTGGACATTCAGTACTTC; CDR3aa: CASSVEVAGGLDIQYF
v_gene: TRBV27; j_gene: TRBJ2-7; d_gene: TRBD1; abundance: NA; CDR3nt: TGTGCCAGCAGCCGGACAGGGCACGAGCAGTACTTC; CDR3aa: CASSRTGHEQYF
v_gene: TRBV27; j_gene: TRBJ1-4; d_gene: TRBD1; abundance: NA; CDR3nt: TGTGTCAGCAGTTGGGGGACAGGGGTTGAAAAACTGTTTTTT; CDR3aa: CVSSWGTGVEKLFF
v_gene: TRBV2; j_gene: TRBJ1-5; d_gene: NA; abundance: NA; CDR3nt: TGTGCCAGCAGTGAAGTCAGGGCGAGCAATCAGCCCCAGCATTTT; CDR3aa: CASSEVRASNQPQHF
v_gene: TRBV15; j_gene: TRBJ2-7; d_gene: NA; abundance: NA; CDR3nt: TGTGCCACCAGCAGAGATAGAGGAGAAGGCTACGAGCAGTACTTC; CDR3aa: CATSRDRGEGYEQYF
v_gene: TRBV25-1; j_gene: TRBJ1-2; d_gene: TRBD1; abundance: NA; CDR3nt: TGTGCCAGCAGTATTCGTCCCGGGACAGGGGTCCCTTTAAGGTACACCTTC; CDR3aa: CASSIRPGTGVPLRYTF
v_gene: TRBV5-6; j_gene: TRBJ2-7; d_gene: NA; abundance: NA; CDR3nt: TGTGCCAGCAGCTTGATCCGGAAGCGGTACGAGCAGTACTTC; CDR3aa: CASSLIRKRYEQYF
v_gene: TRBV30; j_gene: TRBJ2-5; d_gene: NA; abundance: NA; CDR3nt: TGTGCCTGGGCCCAGCGGAGGCGAGAGACCCAGTACTTC; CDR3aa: CAWAQRRRETQYF
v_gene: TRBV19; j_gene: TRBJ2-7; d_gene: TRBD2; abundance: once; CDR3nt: TGTGCCAGTAGTATGGGACTAGCGGGGGCCTACGAGCAGTACTTC; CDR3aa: CASSMGLAGAYEQYF
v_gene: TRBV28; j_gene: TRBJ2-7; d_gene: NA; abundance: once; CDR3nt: TGTGCCAGCAGTTTATGGACAGTCCTCTCCCACGAGCAGTACTTC; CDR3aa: CASSLWTVLSHEQYF
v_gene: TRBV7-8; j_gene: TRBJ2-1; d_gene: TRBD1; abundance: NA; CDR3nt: TGTGCCAGCAGTTACAGGGGGCAAGGTGAGCAGTTCTTC; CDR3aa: CASSYRGQGEQFF
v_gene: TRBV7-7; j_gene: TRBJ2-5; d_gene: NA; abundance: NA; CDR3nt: TGTGCCAGCAGTCCGGGATCTTGGGAGACCCAGTACTTC; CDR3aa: CASSPGSWETQYF
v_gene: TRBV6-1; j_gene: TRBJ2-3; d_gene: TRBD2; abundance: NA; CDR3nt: TGTGCCAGCAGTGAAGCACTCGGACTAGCGGGTTACACAGATACGCAGTATTTT; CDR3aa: CASSEALGLAGYTDTQYF
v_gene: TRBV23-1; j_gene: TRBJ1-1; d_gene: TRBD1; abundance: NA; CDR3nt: TGCGCCAGCAGTCAATCGCCAGGGGGGATTACTGAAGCTTTCTTT; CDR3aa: CASSQSPGGITEAFF
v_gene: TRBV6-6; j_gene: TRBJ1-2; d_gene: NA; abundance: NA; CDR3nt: TGTGCCAGCAACAGATTGGGCTATGGCTACACCTTC; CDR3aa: CASNRLGYGYTF
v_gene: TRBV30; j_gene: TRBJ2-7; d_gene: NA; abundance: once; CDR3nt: TGTGCCTGGGATCGAGACTACGAGCAGTACTTC; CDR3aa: CAWDRDYEQYF
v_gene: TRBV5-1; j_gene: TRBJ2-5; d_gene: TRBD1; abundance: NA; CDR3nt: TGCGCCAGCAGCCTCCTGGGGGGACAGGCGGGGGAGACCCAGTACTTC; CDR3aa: CASSLLGGQAGETQYF
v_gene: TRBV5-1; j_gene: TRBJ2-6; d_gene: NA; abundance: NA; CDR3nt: TGCGCCAGCAGCTTTTCAGGGGAATTTGGGGCCAACGTCCTGACTTTC; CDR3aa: CASSFSGEFGANVLTF
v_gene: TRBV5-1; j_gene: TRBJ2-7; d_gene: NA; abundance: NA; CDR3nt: TGCGCCAGCAGCTTGGCGGTCTCGAGCTCCTACGAGCAGTACTTC; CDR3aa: CASSLAVSSSYEQYF
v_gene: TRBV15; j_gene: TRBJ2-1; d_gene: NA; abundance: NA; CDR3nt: TGTGCCACCAGCAGAGATACCCTTAGAGACAATGAGCAGTTCTTC; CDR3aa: CATSRDTLRDNEQFF
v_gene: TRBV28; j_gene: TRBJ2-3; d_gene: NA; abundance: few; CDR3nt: TGTGCCAGCAGTTTAGCCGTCCGGGGGACCACAGCGTATTTT; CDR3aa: CASSLAVRGTTAYF
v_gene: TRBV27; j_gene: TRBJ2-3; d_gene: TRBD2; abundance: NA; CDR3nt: TGTGCCAGCAGTCCTGTAGCGGGGGGGCCCTCAGATACGCAGTATTTT; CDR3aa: CASSPVAGGPSDTQYF
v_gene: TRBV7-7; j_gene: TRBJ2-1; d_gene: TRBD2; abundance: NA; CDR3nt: TGTGCCAGCAGCGAAGCGGGAGGGACCCTCTACAATGAGCAGTTCTTC; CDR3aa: CASSEAGGTLYNEQFF
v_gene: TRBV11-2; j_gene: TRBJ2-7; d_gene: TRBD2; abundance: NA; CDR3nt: TGTGCCAGCAGCAGTCCCGGGACTAGCGACTACGAGCAGTACTTC; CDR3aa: CASSSPGTSDYEQYF
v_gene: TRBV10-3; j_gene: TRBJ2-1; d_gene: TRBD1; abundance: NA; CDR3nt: TGTGCCATCAGTAGGGACAGGGGCTCCTACAATGAGCAGTTCTTC; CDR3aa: CAISRDRGSYNEQFF
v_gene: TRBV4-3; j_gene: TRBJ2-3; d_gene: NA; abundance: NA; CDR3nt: TGCGCCAGCAGCCAAATCGGGACACAAACAGATACGCAGTATTTT; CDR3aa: CASSQIGTQTDTQYF
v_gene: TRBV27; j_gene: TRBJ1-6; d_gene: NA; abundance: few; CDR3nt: TGTGCCAGCAGTCCCATAGCCACGGCGAATTCACCCCTCCACTTT; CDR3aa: CASSPIATANSPLHF
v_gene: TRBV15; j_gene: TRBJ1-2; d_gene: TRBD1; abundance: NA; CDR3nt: TGTGCCACCAGTACCGGGACAGGGGGCTTCCATGGCTATGGCTACACCTTC; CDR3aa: CATSTGTGGFHGYGYTF
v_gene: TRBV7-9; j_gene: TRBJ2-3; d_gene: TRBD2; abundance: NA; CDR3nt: TGTGCCAGCAGCTTAGGGACTAGCGGGATTAACCAAAATACGCAGTATTTT; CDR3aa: CASSLGTSGINQNTQYF
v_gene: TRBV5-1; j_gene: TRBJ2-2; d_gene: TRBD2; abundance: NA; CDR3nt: TGCGCCAGCAGACCGACTAGCGGGACGGAAAACACCGGGGAGCTGTTTTTT; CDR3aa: CASRPTSGTENTGELFF
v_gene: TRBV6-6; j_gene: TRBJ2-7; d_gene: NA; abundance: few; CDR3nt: TGTGCCAGCAGTACGCTCGGTCGCGAGCAGTACTTC; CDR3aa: CASSTLGREQYF
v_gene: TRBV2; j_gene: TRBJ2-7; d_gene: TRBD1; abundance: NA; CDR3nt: TGTGCCAGCAGTCGAGGACAGGGCTCCCACGAGCAGTACTTC; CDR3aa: CASSRGQGSHEQYF